One and the same sample provided the 22 T cell receptor beta chains below, sequenced in a study of blood T cell repertoires in COVID-19. The protocol was immunoSEQ multiplex PCR, while the TCRdb copy is restricted to in-frame clones and leaves out a portion. The sample holds about 52,000 clones, 70% to 85% seen once. Sequenced sample: peripheral blood. Receptor source: a man older than 75 with COVID-19, enrolled during active disease.

The chain carries TRBV20-1 and TRBJ1-5; TRBD1 matches 7 bases. In germline, CDR1 is DFQATT, CDR2 SNEGSKA (reference sequence). The J segment lost 0 bases and the V segment lost 3 bases, leaving 17 bases of the junction unmatched. This CDR3 spans 19 amino acids. CDR3 residues: CSASISDREGGLSNQPQHF. The CDR3 DNA reads as TGCAGTGCTAGTATTTCCGACAGGGAAGGGGGACTTAGCAATCAGCCCCAGCATTTT.

This clone is a singleton in its sample. Here the CDR3 reads CASSLRAGSYNEQFF. CDR3 DNA: TGTGCCAGCAGCTTGCGAGCGGGCTCCTACAATGAGCAGTTCTTC. This chain links TRBV6-5 with TRBJ2-1; TRBD2 is a possible D gene (6 bases). There are 15 residues in the CDR3. The V end lost 6 bases, the J end lost 0 bases, and 12 bases lay between the germline ends. Germline loops: CDR1 MNHEY, CDR2 SVGAGI.

Ten or more counts support this clone. The rearrangement joins TRBV24-1 to TRBJ2-2, with 7 bases fitting TRBD1. From germline, CDR1 is KGHDR and CDR2 SFDVKD. Trimming took 8 bases from V and 5 from J; bases not matched to a gene: 4. CDR3 size: 13 residues. As DNA, the CDR3 is TGTGCCACCAACAGGGGTGGGACCGGGGAGCTGTTTTTT. It codes for CATNRGGTGELFF.

This clone was counted a single time. The J gene is TRBJ1-5, the V gene TRBV6-6; D is possibly TRBD1 (6 bases). CDR1 and CDR2 from the germline V gene are MNHNY and SVGAGI (reference sequence). Trimming removed 6 bases at V and 10 bases at J, with 16 bases between. This CDR3 comprises 13 residues. The DNA for the CDR3 is TGTGCCAGCAGCACCGGGACAAATAACCCCCAGCATTTT. It specifies CASSTGTNNPQHF.

The chain is built from TRBV19 and TRBJ1-1, with D unclear. This CDR3 spans 15 amino acids. V shed 8 bases and J shed 0 bases, with 16 bases lying between them. CDR1 is LNHDA, CDR2 SQIVND, per germline (reference sequence). The CDR3 region is CASDLRVGMNTEAFF. The CDR3 coding sequence is TGTGCCAGTGACCTCCGGGTTGGTATGAACACTGAAGCTTTCTTT.

The CDR3 DNA sequence: TGTGCCAGCAGCGTTTCGGGACTGCTCTATGGCTACACCTTC. Translating it yields CASSVSGLLYGYTF. The chain recombines TRBV9 with TRBJ1-2; maybe TRBD1 (5 bases). Per germline, CDR1 SGDLS and CDR2 YYNGEE. The CDR3 covers 14 residues. V lost 2 bases and J lost 4, with 12 bases in between. The full variable domain, with the rest looked up from reference TRBV9 and TRBJ1-2, is DSGVTQTPKHLITATGQRVTLRCSPRSGDLSVYWYQQSLDQGLQFLIQYYNGEERAKGNILERFSAQQFPDLHSELNLSSLELGDSALYFCASSVSGLLYGYTFGSGTRLTVV.

The rearrangement joins TRBV15 to TRBJ1-6, with a tentative D call TRBD1 (5 bases). CDR1 and CDR2 (germline): LNHNV, YYDKDF (reference sequence). This CDR3 has 15 amino acids. V was clipped by 5 bases and J by 5 bases, with 13 bases between them. In DNA, the CDR3 is TGTGCCACCAGCGGAACACCCAGGGATAATTCACCCCTCCACTTT. It is translated as CATSGTPRDNSPLHF.

The V call is TRBV24-1, the J call TRBJ1-5, with D perhaps TRBD1 (5 bases). V lost 7 bases and J 7 bases, leaving 13 bases between the germline ends. Germline lookup yields CDR1 KGHDR and CDR2 SFDVKD. The CDR3 has 13 residues. The CDR3 bases are TGTGCCACCAGAGGCAGGGCGGGACAGCCCCAGCATTTT. Residues: CATRGRAGQPQHF.

The CDR3 reads CANNLGATGTEAFF. CDR3 coding DNA: TGTGCCAACAACTTAGGCGCTACGGGGACTGAAGCTTTCTTT. The gene calls are TRBV7-2 and TRBJ1-1, with no clear D. This CDR3 has 14 residues. The ends were cut back, 10 bases at V and 5 bases at J, with 20 bases in the middle. Looked up from germline, CDR1 is SGHTA and CDR2 is FQGNSA.

V gene TRBV18 combines with J gene TRBJ1-4; a weak D match, TRBD1 (5 bases). The CDR3 has 16 amino acids. V was trimmed by 0 bases and J by 5 bases, leaving 13 bases between them. Germline CDR1 KGHSH, CDR2 LQKENI. CDR3 in amino acids: CASSPPDGRANEKLFF. The DNA for the CDR3 is TGTGCCAGCTCACCACCAGACGGCAGGGCCAATGAAAAACTGTTTTTT.

The chain employs TRBV4-3 and TRBJ1-1; D remains ambiguous. The CDR3 is 15 residues long. Germline CDR1 LGHNA, CDR2 YSLEER. Trimming pared 0 bases from V and 3 bases from J, leaving 11 bases between. CDR3 sequence reads: CASSQDLAQDTEAFF. CDR3 bases: TGCGCCAGCAGCCAAGATCTCGCGCAGGACACTGAAGCTTTCTTT.

CDR3 nucleotides: TGTGCCATCAGCCGGGACAGGGCTTTAGAGCAGCCCCAGCATTTT. It specifies CAISRDRALEQPQHF. The chain links TRBV10-3 to TRBJ1-5, with 9 bases fitting TRBD1. V lost 6 bases, J lost 7 bases, and 10 bases stayed unmatched. The germline V gene encodes CDR1 ENHRY and CDR2 SYGVKD. The CDR3 extends over 15 amino acids.

J is TRBJ1-2 and V is TRBV5-1; tentative D call: TRBD1 (6 bases). V lost 0 bases and J 1 base, leaving 7 bases between the germline ends. The CDR3 totals 14 residues. Germline-derived CDR1 and CDR2 are SGHRS and YFSETQ. CDR3 bases: TGCGCCAGCAGCTTGGGACAGGATAACTATGGCTACACCTTC. It translates to CASSLGQDNYGYTF.

This chain links TRBV4-3 with TRBJ1-1; TRBD1 might be the D (6 bases). Trimming removed 3 bases at V and 1 base at J, with 9 bases between. The CDR3 runs 14 residues. Germline assignment: CDR1 LGHNA and CDR2 YSLEER. CDR3 sequence: CASSQRTANTEAFF. The CDR3 coding sequence is TGCGCCAGCAGCCAGAGGACAGCGAACACTGAAGCTTTCTTT.

The chain employs TRBV6-1 and TRBJ1-2; tentative D call: TRBD1 (5 bases). Germline-derived CDR1 and CDR2 are MNHNS and SASEGT. The CDR3 has 13 amino acids. The germline V and J ends were trimmed by 0 bases and 8 bases, with 10 bases remaining between them. In DNA, the CDR3 is TGTGCCAGCAGTGAAGCGCGGGGCTACGGCTACACCTTC. Its protein product is CASSEARGYGYTF.

This clone appeared once. V usage is TRBV6-5 and J usage is TRBJ1-4; D not resolved. V was cut by 6 bases and J by 8 bases, with 13 bases left in between. Germline CDR1 MNHEY, CDR2 SVGAGI. The CDR3 sequence is 13 residues long. This CDR3 reads CASSLIAEEKLFF. The DNA for the CDR3 is TGTGCCAGCAGCCTGATTGCGGAGGAAAAACTGTTTTTT.

The chain couples TRBV27 to TRBJ1-1; D gene ambiguous. Trimming left V 2 bases short and J 2 bases short, with 9 bases between. The CDR3 has 14 amino acids. From germline, CDR1 is MNHEY and CDR2 SMNVEV (reference sequence). This chain's CDR3 is CASSLLGVNTEAFF. DNA for the CDR3: TGTGCCAGCAGTTTACTCGGGGTAAACACTGAAGCTTTCTTT.

CDR3 sequence reads: CASGLSQETQYF. CDR3 nucleotide sequence: TGTGCCAGCGGACTGTCTCAAGAGACCCAGTACTTC. This chain uses TRBV2 with TRBJ2-5; tentatively, D is TRBD2 (5 bases). V was clipped by 8 bases and J by 2 bases, with 9 bases between them. Germline CDR1 reads SNHLY; CDR2 reads FYNNEI. This CDR3 spans 12 amino acids. The full variable domain, completed using reference TRBV2 and TRBJ2-5, is EPEVTQTPSHQVTQMGQEVILRCVPISNHLYFYWYRQILGQKVEFLVSFYNNEISEKSEIFDDQFSVERPDGSNFTLKIRSTKLEDSAMYFCASGLSQETQYFGPGTRLLVL.

The rearrangement uses TRBV28 and TRBJ1-1; weak D call: TRBD1 (6 bases). Germline V CDR1 and CDR2: MDHEN, SYDVKM. Between the trimmed V and J ends, which lost 5 bases and 3 bases, there was a span of 19 bases. The CDR3 extends over 16 amino acids. CDR3: CASSPPRTGWDTEAFF. CDR3 DNA: TGTGCCAGCAGTCCCCCCCGTACAGGGTGGGACACTGAAGCTTTCTTT.

This clone was picked up a small number of times. The chain carries TRBV5-6 and TRBJ1-2; no clear D. Deletions cut 0 bases from V and 8 bases from J, with 11 bases between. Per the germline V gene, CDR1 is SGHDT and CDR2 is YYEEEE. This CDR3 is built from 13 residues. DNA for the CDR3: TGTGCCAGCAGCTTGGGGCCCAGCGAGGGCTACACCTTC. Translated: CASSLGPSEGYTF. The full variable domain, its missing parts supplied by reference TRBV5-6 and TRBJ1-2, is DAGVTQSPTHLIKTRGQQVTLRCSPKSGHDTVSWYQQALGQGPQFIFQYYEEEERQRGNFPDRFSGHQFPNYSSELNVNALLLGDSALYLCASSLGPSEGYTFGSGTRLTVV.

V gene TRBV5-1 combines with J gene TRBJ2-7; 9 bases are a match to TRBD1. Germline V gene lookup returns CDR1 SGHRS and CDR2 YFSETQ. The CDR3 covers 17 residues. The junction had 11 bases not matched to a gene; V was cut back by 4 bases and J by 0 bases. The CDR3 DNA follows: TGCGCCAGCAGCAACCTCCCGGGACAGGGTATCTCCTACGAGCAGTACTTC. The encoded protein is CASSNLPGQGISYEQYF.

The gene calls are TRBV4-1 and TRBJ2-5; D not resolved. Trimming pared 1 base from V and 5 bases from J, leaving 11 bases between. Germline CDR1 reads MGHRA; CDR2 reads YSYEKL. The CDR3 spans 14 residues. The DNA for the CDR3 is TGCGCCAGCAGCCAAGCGGGTGACGGGGAGACCCAGTACTTC. Translated: CASSQAGDGETQYF.